This T cell receptor (beta chain) was sequenced for a study of shared clonotypes between healthy human individuals. This clone has a single count. The data were produced by immunoSEQ multiplex PCR, yet TCRdb's version contains in-frame clones alone and is incomplete. The sample yields roughly 2 million clones, roughly 95% seen once. Trimming stripped 0 bases from V and 3 bases from J, with 9 bases between. Germline V CDR1 and CDR2: MNHNY, SVGAGI (reference sequence). The CDR3 length is 15 residues. The sequence was obtained from a man between 18 and 35 years old in good health. The chain combines TRBV6-6 with TRBJ1-5, with a weak D call TRBD1 (5 bases). Material for sequencing was naive CD4+ T cells sorted from blood. As to subset: CD45RA+ positively selected. The CDR3 here is CASSYSGTDNQPQHF. DNA for the CDR3: TGTGCCAGCAGTTACTCTGGGACGGACAATCAGCCCCAGCATTTT.